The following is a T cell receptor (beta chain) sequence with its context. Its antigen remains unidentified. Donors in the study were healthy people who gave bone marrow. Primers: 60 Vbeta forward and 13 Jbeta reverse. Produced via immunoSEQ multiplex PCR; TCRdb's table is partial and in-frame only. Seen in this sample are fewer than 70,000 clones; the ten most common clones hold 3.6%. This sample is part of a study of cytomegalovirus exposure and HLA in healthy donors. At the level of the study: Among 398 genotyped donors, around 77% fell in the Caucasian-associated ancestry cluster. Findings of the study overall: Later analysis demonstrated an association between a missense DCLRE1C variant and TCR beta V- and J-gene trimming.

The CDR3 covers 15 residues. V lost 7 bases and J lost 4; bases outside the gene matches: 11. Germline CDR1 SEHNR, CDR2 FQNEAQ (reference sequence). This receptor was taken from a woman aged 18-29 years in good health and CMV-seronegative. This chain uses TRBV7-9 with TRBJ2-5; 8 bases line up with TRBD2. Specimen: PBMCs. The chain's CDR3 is CASTPTGGAGETQYF. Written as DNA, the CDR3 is TGTGCCAGCACCCCAACCGGGGGGGCGGGAGAGACCCAGTACTTC.